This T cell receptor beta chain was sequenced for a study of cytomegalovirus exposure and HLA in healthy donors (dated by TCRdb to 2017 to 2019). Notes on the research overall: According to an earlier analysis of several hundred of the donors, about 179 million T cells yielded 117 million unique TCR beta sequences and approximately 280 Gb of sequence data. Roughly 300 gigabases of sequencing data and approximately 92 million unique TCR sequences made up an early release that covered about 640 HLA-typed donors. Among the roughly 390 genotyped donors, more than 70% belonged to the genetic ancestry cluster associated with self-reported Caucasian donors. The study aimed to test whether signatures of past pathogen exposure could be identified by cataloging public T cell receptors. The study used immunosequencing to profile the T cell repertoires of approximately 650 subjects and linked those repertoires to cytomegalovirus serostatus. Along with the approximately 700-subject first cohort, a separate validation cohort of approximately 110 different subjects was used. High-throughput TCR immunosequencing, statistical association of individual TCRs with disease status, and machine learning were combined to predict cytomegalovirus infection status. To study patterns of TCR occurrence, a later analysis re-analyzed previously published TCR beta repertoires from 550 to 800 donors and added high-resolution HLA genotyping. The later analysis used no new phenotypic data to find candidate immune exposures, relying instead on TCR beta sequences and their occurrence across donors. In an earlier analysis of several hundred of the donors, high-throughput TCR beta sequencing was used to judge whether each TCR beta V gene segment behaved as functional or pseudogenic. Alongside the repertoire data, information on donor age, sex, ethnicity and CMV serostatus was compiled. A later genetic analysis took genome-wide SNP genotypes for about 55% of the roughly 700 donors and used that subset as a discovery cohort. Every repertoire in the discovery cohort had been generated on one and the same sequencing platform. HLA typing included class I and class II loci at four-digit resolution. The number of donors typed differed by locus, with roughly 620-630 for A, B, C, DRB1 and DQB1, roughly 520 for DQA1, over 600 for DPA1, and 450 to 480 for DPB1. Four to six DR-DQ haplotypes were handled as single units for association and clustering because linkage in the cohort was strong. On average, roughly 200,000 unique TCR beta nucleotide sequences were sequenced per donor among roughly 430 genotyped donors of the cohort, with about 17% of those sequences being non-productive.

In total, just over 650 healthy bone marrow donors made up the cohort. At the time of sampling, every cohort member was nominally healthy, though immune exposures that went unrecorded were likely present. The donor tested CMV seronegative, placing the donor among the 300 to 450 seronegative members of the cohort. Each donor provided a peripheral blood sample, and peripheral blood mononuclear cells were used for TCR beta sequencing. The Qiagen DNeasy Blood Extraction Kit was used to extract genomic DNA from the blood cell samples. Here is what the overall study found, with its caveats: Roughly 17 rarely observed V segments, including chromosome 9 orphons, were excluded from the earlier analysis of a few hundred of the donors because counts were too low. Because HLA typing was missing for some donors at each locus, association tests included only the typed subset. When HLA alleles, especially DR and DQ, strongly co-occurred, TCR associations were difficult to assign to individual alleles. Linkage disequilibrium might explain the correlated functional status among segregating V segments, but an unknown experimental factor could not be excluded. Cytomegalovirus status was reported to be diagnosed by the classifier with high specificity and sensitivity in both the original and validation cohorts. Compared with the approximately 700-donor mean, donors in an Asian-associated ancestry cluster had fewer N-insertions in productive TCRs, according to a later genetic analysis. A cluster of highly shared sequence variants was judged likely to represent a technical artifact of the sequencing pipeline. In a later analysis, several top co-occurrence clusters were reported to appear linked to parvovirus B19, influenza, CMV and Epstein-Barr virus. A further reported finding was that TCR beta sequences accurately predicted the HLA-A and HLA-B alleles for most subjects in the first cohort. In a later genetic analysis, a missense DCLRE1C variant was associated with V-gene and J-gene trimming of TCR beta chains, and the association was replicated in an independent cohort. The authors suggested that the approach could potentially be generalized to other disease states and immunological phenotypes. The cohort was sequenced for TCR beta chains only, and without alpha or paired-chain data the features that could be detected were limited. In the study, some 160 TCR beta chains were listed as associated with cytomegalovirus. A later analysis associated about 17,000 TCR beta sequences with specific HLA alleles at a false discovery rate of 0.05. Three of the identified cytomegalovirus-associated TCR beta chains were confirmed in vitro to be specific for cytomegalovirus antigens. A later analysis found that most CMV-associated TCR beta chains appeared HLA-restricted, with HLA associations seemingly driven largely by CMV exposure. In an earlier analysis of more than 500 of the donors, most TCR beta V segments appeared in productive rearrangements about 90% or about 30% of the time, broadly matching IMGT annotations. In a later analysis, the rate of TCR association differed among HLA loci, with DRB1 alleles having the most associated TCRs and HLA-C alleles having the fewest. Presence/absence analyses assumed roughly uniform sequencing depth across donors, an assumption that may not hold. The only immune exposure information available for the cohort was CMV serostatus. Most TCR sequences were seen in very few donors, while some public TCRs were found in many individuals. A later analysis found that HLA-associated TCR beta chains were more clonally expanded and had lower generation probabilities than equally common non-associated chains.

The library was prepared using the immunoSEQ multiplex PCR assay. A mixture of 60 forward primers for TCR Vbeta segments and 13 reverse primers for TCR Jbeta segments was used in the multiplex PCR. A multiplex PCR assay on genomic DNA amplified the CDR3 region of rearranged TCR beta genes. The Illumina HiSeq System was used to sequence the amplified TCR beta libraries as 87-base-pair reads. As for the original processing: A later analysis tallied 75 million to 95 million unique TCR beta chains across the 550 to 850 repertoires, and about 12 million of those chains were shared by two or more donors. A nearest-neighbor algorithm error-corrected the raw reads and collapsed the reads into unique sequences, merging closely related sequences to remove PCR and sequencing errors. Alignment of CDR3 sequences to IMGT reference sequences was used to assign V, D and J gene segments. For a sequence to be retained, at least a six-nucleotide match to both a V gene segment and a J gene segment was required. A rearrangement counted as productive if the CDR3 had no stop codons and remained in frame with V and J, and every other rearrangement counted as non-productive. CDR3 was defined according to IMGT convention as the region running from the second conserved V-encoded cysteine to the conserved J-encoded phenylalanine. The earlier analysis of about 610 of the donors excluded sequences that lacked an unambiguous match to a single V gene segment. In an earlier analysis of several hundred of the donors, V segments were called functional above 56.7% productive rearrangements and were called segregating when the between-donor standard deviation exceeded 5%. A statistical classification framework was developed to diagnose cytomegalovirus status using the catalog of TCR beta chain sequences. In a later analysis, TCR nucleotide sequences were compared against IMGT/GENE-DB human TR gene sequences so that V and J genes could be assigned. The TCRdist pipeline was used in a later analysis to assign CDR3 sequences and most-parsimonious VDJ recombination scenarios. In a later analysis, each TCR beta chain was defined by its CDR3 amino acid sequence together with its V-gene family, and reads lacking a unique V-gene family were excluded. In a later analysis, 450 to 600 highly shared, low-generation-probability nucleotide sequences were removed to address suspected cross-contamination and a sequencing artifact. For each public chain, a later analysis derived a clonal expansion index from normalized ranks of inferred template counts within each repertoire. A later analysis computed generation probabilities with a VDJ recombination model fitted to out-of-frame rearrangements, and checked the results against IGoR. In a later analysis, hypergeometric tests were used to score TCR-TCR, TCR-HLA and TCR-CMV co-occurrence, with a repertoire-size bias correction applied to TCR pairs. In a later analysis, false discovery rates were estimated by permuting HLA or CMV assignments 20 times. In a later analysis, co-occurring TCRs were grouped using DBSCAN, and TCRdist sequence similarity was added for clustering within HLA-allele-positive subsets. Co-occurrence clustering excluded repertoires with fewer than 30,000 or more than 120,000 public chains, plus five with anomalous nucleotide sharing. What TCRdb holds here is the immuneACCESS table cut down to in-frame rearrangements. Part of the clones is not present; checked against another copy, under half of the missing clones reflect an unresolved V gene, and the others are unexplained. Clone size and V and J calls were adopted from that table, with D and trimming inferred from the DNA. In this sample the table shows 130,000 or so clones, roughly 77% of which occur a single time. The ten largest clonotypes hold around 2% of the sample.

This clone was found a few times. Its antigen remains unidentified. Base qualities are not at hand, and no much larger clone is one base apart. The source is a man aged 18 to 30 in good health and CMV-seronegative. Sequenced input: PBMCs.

The DNA reads as follows: TGCGCCAGCAGCCGGACAGGGGCCGGGGTAGGTGGAAACTATGGCTACACCTTC. Translation gives CASSRTGAGVGGNYGYTF. The chain employs TRBV5-1 and TRBJ1-2; 9 of the junction bases match TRBD1. For this chain, trimming is 4 bases at the V end and 2 bases at the J end, and the number of junction bases without a gene match is 15. The CDR3 contains 18 residues, cysteine and phenylalanine counted. The DNA shown is the 54-base CDR3, in frame from base 1. CDR1 and CDR2 are read off the germline V gene as SGHRS and YFSETQ. The full variable domain, with segments outside the CDR3 supplied by the reference TRBV5-1 and TRBJ1-2 proteins, appears as KAGVTQTPRYLIKTRGQQVTLSCSPISGHRSVSWYQQTPGQGLQFLFEYFSETQRNKGNFPGRFSGRQFSNSRSEMNVSTLELGDSALYLCASSRTGAGVGGNYGYTFGSGTRLTVV.